The entry that follows covers one T cell receptor (beta chain) sequence. This clone was detected once. What this receptor recognizes is not known. No much larger clone exists at a distance of one base, and base qualities are not known. The entry originates in a study of blood T cell repertoires in COVID-19 (dated by TCRdb to the early 2020s). Regarding the study in general: Collaborator samples came from the United States, Italy and Spain and covered acute and convalescent phases of COVID-19. The material from the prospective study consisted of cDNA or gDNA derived from T cells, B-cell-depleted T cells, or PBMCs. The samples were drawn from the first 160 participants of the ongoing ImmuneRACE study and from over a thousand subjects provided by 6 global collaborators. The sample metadata nearly always contained a de-identified subject ID, COVID-19 status, age in years and sex. HLA class I and class II types, where available, came from metadata supplied by the sample provider rather than from assay-based typing. The repertoires were released in a freely available public database meant as a resource for research on the immune response to SARS-CoV-2. The dataset comprised deeply sampled blood TCRbeta repertoires from subjects exposed to, actively infected with, or recovered from COVID-19. What the work shows at the level of the full study, not this receptor alone: The quantity of clinical and demographic metadata differed by source and by participant and was supplied without curation.

Collaborating institutions collected whole blood in K2EDTA tubes following their own protocols. For TCRbeta analysis, collaborators shipped samples in one of three forms: frozen whole blood, isolated PBMCs, or DNA extracted from either of those sample types. TCRbeta CDR3 regions were amplified from genomic DNA using the immunoSEQ Assay, a bias-controlled multiplex PCR. The original methods were these. The number of nucleated cells in each sample was estimated from the amplification of reference gene primers within the assay. To quantify the absolute abundance of each unique TCRbeta CDR3 rearrangement, sequence reads were collapsed and filtered. For each sample, productive Simpson clonality was calculated as the square root of Simpson's diversity index across productive rearrangements. The table was pulled from immuneACCESS by TCRdb, which kept in-frame rearrangements only. Such tables lose some clones; where checked, under half of the loss comes from unresolved V genes, and the rest has no known cause. D and trimming come from the DNA, and the V and J calls and clone size come from that table. The sample data list around 300,000 clones, and around nine tenths of these were observed just once. The ten largest clones capture 3.5% to 4.5% of the sample.

From V the trimming removes 5 bases and from J it removes 11 bases, while the gene matches leave 12 bases of the junction unaccounted for. For CDR1 and CDR2, the germline V gene lists SNHLY and FYNNEI. Including cysteine and phenylalanine, the CDR3 has 14 amino acids. Kept here is only the CDR3 DNA, which spans 42 bases and is read in frame from base 1. The sequence was collected from a woman in her fifties or sixties with active or convalescent COVID-19. This chain is built from TRBV2 and TRBJ1-5, and 7 bases in between align with TRBD1. Sequencing was carried out using peripheral blood. The CDR3 protein: CASSTTQGEGAQHF. The DNA sequence follows: TGTGCCAGCAGTACCACTCAGGGGGAAGGAGCCCAGCATTTT.